This T cell receptor (beta chain) was identified in a study of blood T cell repertoires in COVID-19. Turning to the study itself: COVID-19 samples from acute and convalescent phases originated in the United States, Italy and Spain. In each case, the material was cDNA or gDNA derived from T cells, B-cell-depleted T cells, or PBMCs.

CDR3 length: 14 amino acids. The V and J ends lost 6 bases and 0 bases respectively, with 9 bases between them. Germline lookup yields CDR1 LNHDA and CDR2 SQIVND (reference sequence). Repertoires were generated with immunoSEQ multiplex PCR, while TCRdb's copy carries only in-frame clones and drops some. The sample has about 89,000 clones, roughly 70% seen once. This clone was recorded a few times. This clonotype was sampled from a woman over 75 with acute or convalescent COVID-19. Sequencing used peripheral blood. This rearrangement joins TRBV19 to TRBJ1-3; D is unresolved. CDR3 region: CASSHLSSGNTIYF. Here the CDR3 DNA reads TGTGCCAGTAGCCACTTGAGCTCTGGAAACACCATATATTTT.